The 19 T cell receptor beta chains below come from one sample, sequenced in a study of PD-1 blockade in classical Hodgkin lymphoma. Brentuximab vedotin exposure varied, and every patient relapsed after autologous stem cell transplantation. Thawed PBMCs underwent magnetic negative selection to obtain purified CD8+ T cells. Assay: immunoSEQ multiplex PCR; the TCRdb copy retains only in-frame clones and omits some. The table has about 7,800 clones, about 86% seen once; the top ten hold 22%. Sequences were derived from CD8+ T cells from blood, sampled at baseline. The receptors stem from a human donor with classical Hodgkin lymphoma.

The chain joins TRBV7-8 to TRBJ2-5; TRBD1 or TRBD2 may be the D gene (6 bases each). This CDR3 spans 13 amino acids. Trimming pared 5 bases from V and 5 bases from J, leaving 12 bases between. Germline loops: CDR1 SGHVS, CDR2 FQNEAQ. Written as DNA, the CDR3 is TGTGCCAGCAGCATCCTAGGGGGGGAGACCCAGTACTTC. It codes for CASSILGGETQYF. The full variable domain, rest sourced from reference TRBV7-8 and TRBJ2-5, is GAGVSQSPRYKVAKRGQDVALRCDPISGHVSLFWYQQALGQGPEFLTYFQNEAQLDKSGLPSDRFFAERPEGSVSTLKIQRTQQEDSAVYLCASSILGGETQYFGPGTRLLVL.

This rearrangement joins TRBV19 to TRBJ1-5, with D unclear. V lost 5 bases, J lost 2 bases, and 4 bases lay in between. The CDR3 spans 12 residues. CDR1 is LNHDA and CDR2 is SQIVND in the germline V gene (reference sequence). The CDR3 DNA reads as TGTGCCAGTAGTCTGGGCAATCAGCCCCAGCATTTT. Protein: CASSLGNQPQHF.

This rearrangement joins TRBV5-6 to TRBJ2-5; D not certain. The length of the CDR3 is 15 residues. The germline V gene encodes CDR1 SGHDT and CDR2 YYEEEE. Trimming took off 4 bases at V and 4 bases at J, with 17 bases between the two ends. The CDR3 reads CASSIIGYVLETQYF. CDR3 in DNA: TGTGCCAGCAGCATAATCGGATACGTCCTAGAGACCCAGTACTTC. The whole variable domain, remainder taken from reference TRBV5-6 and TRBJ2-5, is DAGVTQSPTHLIKTRGQQVTLRCSPKSGHDTVSWYQQALGQGPQFIFQYYEEEERQRGNFPDRFSGHQFPNYSSELNVNALLLGDSALYLCASSIIGYVLETQYFGPGTRLLVL.

As DNA, the CDR3 is TGTGCCAGCAGCCTAGTAGCGGCCACCACAGATACGCAGTATTTT. Translated, it gives CASSLVAATTDTQYF. The chain couples TRBV7-9 to TRBJ2-3; tentative D call: TRBD2 (6 bases). Trimming removed 5 bases at V and 2 bases at J, with 14 bases between. Germline assignment: CDR1 SEHNR and CDR2 FQNEAQ (reference sequence). The CDR3 is made up of 15 amino acids.

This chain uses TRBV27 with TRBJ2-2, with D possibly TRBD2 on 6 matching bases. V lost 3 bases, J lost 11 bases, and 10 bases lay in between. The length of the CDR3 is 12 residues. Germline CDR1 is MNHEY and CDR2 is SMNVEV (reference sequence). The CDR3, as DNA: TGTGCCAGCAGTTTGGGGGGTCGCGAGCTGTTTTTT. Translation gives CASSLGGRELFF.

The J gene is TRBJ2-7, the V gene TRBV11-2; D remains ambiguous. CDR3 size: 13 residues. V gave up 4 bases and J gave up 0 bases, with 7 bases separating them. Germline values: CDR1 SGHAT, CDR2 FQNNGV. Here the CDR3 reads CASSSEYSYEQYF. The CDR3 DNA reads TGTGCCAGCAGCTCGGAGTACTCCTACGAGCAGTACTTC.

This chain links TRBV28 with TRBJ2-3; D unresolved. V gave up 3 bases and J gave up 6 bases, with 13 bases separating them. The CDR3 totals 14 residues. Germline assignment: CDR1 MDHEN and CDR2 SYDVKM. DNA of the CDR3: TGTGCCAGCAGTTTCGGTTTTTTGGGCGATACGCAGTATTTT. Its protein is CASSFGFLGDTQYF.

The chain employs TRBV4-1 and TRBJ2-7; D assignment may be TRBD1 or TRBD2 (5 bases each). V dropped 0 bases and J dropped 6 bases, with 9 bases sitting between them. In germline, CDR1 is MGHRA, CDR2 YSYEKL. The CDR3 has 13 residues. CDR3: CASSQDWGSEQYF. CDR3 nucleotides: TGCGCCAGCAGCCAAGACTGGGGGTCCGAGCAGTACTTC.

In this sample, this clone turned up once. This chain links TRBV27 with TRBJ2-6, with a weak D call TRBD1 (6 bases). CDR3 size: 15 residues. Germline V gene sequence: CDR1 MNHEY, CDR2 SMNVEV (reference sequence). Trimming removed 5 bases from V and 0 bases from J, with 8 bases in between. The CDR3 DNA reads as TGTGCCAGCAGTCCAGGGGTCTCTGGGGCCAACGTCCTGACTTTC. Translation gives CASSPGVSGANVLTF.

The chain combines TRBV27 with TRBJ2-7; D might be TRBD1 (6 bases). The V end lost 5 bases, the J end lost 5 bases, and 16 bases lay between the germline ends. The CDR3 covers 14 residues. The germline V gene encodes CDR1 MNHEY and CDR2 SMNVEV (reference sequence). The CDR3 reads CASSTAPTGNEQYF. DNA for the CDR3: TGTGCCAGCAGTACCGCCCCTACAGGGAACGAGCAGTACTTC.

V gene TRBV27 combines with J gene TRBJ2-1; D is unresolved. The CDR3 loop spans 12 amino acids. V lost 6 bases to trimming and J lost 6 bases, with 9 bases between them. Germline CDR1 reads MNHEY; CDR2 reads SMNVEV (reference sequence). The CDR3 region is CASSLAPNEQFF. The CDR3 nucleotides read TGTGCCAGCAGCTTAGCCCCCAATGAGCAGTTCTTC.

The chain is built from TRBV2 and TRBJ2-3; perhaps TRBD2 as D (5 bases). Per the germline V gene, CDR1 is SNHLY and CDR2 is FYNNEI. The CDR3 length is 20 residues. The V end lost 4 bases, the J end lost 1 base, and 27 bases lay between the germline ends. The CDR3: CASSVTRRSSTPRGTDTQYF. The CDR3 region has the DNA TGTGCCAGCAGTGTAACCCGGAGGAGCAGTACCCCCCGGGGCACAGATACGCAGTATTTT.

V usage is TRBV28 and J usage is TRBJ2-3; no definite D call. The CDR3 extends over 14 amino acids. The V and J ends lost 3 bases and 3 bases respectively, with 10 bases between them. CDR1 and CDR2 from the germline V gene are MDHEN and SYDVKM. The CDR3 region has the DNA TGTGCCAGCAGTTTTCTGTCAGGTACAGATACGCAGTATTTT. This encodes CASSFLSGTDTQYF.

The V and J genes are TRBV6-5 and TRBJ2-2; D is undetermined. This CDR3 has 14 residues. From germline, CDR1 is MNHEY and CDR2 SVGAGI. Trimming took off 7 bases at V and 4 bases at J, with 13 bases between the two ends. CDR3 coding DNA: TGTGCCAGCATGGGCCAGACCTCCACCGGGGAGCTGTTTTTT. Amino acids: CASMGQTSTGELFF.

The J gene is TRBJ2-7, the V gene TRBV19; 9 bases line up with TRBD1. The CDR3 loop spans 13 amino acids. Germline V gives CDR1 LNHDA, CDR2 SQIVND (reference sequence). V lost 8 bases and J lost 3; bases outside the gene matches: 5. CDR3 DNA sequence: TGTGCCAGTGGCCCGGGACAGGGCTACGAGCAGTACTTC. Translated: CASGPGQGYEQYF.

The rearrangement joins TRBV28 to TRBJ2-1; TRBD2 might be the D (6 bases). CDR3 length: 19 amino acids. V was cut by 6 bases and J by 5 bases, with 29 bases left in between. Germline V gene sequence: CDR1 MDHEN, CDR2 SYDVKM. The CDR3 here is CASRQLRPEPGVGDNEQFF. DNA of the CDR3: TGTGCCAGCAGACAGCTAAGGCCCGAGCCGGGAGTAGGTGACAATGAGCAGTTCTTC.

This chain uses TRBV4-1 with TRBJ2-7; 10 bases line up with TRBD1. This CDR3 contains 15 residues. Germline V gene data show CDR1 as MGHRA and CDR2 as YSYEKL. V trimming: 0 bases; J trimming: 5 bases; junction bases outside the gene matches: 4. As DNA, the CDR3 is TGCGCCAGCAGCCAAGAGGGGACAGGGGTTGACGAGCAGTACTTC. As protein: CASSQEGTGVDEQYF.

The CDR3 region is CASSLYDRGADTQYF. The CDR3 DNA reads as TGTGCCAGCAGTTTATACGACAGGGGGGCAGATACGCAGTATTTT. This rearrangement joins TRBV28 to TRBJ2-3; 9 bases match TRBD1. The CDR3 runs 15 residues. Germline assignment: CDR1 MDHEN and CDR2 SYDVKM. Losses at the gene ends were 1 base for V and 4 bases for J; bases not matched to a gene: 3.

Here the CDR3 reads CASSLIPSGGHEAFF. The CDR3 DNA follows: TGTGCCAGCAGTTTAATCCCAAGCGGAGGCCACGAAGCTTTCTTT. V usage is TRBV27 and J usage is TRBJ1-1; D is uncertain. The V gene's germline CDR1 is MNHEY and CDR2 SMNVEV (reference sequence). The germline V and J ends were trimmed by 2 bases and 8 bases, with 18 bases remaining between them. CDR3 length: 15 residues.